This TCR beta chain was identified during a study of T cell clonality in common variable immunodeficiency (dated by TCRdb to about 2015). The investigation overall reported the following: It was noted by the authors that sequencing of the repertoires of T cell subpopulations would be needed to clarify the cause of the increased clonality in CVID. Patient heterogeneity within the CVID cohort put limits on correlating repertoire features with clinical complications. Even though DNA input was equal, the average per sample came to 65,000 to 100,000 unique sequences for controls compared with about 30,000 for CVID samples. Fewer TCRbeta clones were shared among CVID subjects than among healthy controls (p < 0.0001). CVID TCRbeta sequences reportedly showed fewer deletions and N-nucleotide insertions and lacked highly modified clones with 13 or more V deletions. TCRbeta clonality was higher in CVID subjects than in healthy controls (t-test p = 0.018), and the increase was most characteristic of about a third of subjects.

Trimmed from V: 0 bases; trimmed from J: 5 bases; junction bases lacking a gene match: 12. Including cysteine and phenylalanine, the CDR3 has 17 amino acids. The 42 bases shown cover part of the CDR3, and their frame starts at base 1. According to the germline V gene, CDR1 reads SNHLY and CDR2 reads FYNNEI. Most CVID patients and most healthy controls were of Caucasian heritage. Heparinized peripheral whole blood samples of about 5 to 9 ml were collected from each donor. TCRbeta CDR3 repertoires were sequenced from genomic DNA of adults with common variable immune deficiency (CVID) and healthy adult controls. The control group was made up of 22 healthy adult volunteers (about ten male and around 12 female) whose ages ranged from roughly 23 to 66 years, with a mean age of approximately 32. To isolate peripheral blood mononuclear cells, diluted blood was subjected to density centrifugation over Hypaque 1077 or Ficoll-Paque. Genomic DNA was obtained from unsorted mononuclear cells through either Qiagen column purification or a centrifugation-based method.

For sequencing, equivalent amounts of genomic DNA were input from CVID and control samples. For every sample, a 60 bp segment covering the rearranged TCRbeta CDR3 region was amplified and then sequenced. The immunoSEQ assay, a bias-corrected multiplex PCR with high-throughput sequencing, was employed for TCRbeta amplification. Turning to the authors' computational methods: Every unique nucleotide sequence counted as a clone and was annotated with V, D and J genes, copy number and frequency. Sequences were labeled productive if in frame, and non-productive if out of frame or containing stop codons. Clonality was calculated from Shannon's entropy as previously described. The predicted amino acid sequences of productive clones were used to derive mean CDR3 Kyte-Doolittle hydropathy. The R hclust function was used to hierarchically cluster scaled V gene usage with Manhattan distance and complete linkage. Sharing of clones by CDR3 amino acid sequence was evaluated by resampling 12 repertoires per group over 100 rounds. The repertoires were searched for 70 published EBV-specific and roughly 240 published CMV-specific TCRbeta sequences. A couple of CVID samples that yielded fewer than 10,000 sequences were excluded from the analysis, so roughly 42 CVID repertoires were retained. TCRdb retrieved this table from immuneACCESS and kept in-frame rearrangements only. Not all clones are present; in checked studies, unresolved V genes account for under half, and no reason is known for the remainder. The V and J calls and clone size are taken from that table; D and trimming were inferred from the DNA. This sample was tabulated with about 34,000 clones, among which there are no singletons. The ten largest clones add up to under 3.5% of the sample.

On this clone: Its antigen is unknown. The missing CDR3 end, 3 residues past where the read stops, is filled in from the germline J gene.

The rearrangement combines TRBV2 with TRBJ2-5; TRBD2 matches 7 bases in the middle. Input material: peripheral blood mononuclear cells. The sequence derives from a person between 18 and 75 years old in good health. The DNA read from the CDR3 is TGTGCCAGCAGTGAAGCGTTGGGAGCGGGAAACGCTGAGACC. The translation is CASSEALGAGNAET. The entire CDR3 sequence reads CASSEALGAGNAETQYF.